The rows below give T cell receptor beta chains drawn from one sample of a study of blood T cells in healthy people across ages. TCRdb itself ran the 5' RACE reads through MiXCR, one entry per CDR3 protein. The sample includes approximately 800,000 distinct CDR3 sequences, about half of them seen just once. Sequencing input: blood. These TCRs come from an elderly man in good health. Both conserved end residues are part of each CDR3. Each record gives: CDR3 DNA, CDR3 protein, D gene, J gene, V gene, CDR3 length, clone size. D genes are given only for firm matches. The size entry is marked missing in some rows and otherwise reads once, few, many or a size class.

DNA: TGCAGTGCTAGTCCCCCTAGCGGGAGCACAGATACGCAGTATTTT
CDR3: CSASPPSGSTDTQYF
D: TRBD2
J: TRBJ2-3
V: TRBV20-1
length: 15
size: -

DNA: TGTGCCAGCAGTGCCAACCTATTGGGAGAGACCCAGTACTTC
CDR3: CASSANLLGETQYF
D: -
J: TRBJ2-5
V: TRBV12-3/TRBV12-4
length: 14
size: few

DNA: TGTGCCAGCAGTGCTGGCAGGGGGGATGAGCAGTTCTTC
CDR3: CASSAGRGDEQFF
D: -
J: TRBJ2-1
V: TRBV6-1
length: 13
size: few

DNA: TGTGCCAGCAGCCCGGCAGGGGAAGAGACCCAGTACTTC
CDR3: CASSPAGEETQYF
D: -
J: TRBJ2-5
V: TRBV11-3
length: 13
size: -

DNA: TGTGCCAGCAGTTTAGCCCGAGACAGGGGAAATGAGCAGTTCTTC
CDR3: CASSLARDRGNEQFF
D: TRBD1
J: TRBJ2-1
V: TRBV12-3/TRBV12-4
length: 15
size: -

DNA: TGTGCCAGTAGTATTACGACAGCGACAATCAACTACGAGCAGTACTTC
CDR3: CASSITTATINYEQYF
D: -
J: TRBJ2-7
V: TRBV19
length: 16
size: -

DNA: TGTGCCAGCAGAGAAGCAGGGGTCTCTGGGGCCAACGTCCTGACTTTC
CDR3: CASREAGVSGANVLTF
D: -
J: TRBJ2-6
V: TRBV28
length: 16
size: -

DNA: TGTGCCAGCAGCCAAGCTGCGACAGCTAACAATGAGCAGTACTTC
CDR3: CASSQAATANNEQYF
D: -
J: TRBJ2-5
V: TRBV7-2
length: 15
size: many

DNA: TGCAGCGTTGAGACTAGCGGGGTCAACAATGAGCAGTTCTTC
CDR3: CSVETSGVNNEQFF
D: TRBD2
J: TRBJ2-1
V: TRBV29-1
length: 14
size: -

DNA: TGTGCCACCAGCAGAGAAAAAACAGGGAACTCACCCCTCCACTTT
CDR3: CATSREKTGNSPLHF
D: -
J: TRBJ1-6
V: TRBV15
length: 15
size: -

DNA: TGTGCCAGCACCTCGGCGGGAGGGGGCGCCTACAATGAGCAGTTCTTC
CDR3: CASTSAGGGAYNEQFF
D: TRBD2
J: TRBJ2-1
V: TRBV6-2/TRBV6-3
length: 16
size: few

DNA: TGCGCCAGCAGCGTGCAGGGGCTACACGAGCAGTACTTC
CDR3: CASSVQGLHEQYF
D: -
J: TRBJ2-7
V: TRBV5-1
length: 13
size: -

DNA: TGTGCCAGCAGCCCGGCGCCAGGGTTATACGGGCAGTACTTC
CDR3: CASSPAPGLYGQYF
D: -
J: TRBJ2-5
V: TRBV12-3/TRBV12-4
length: 14
size: -

DNA: TGTGCCAGCAGTGGGCAGCGGGGTGGGGAGACCCAGTACTTC
CDR3: CASSGQRGGETQYF
D: TRBD2
J: TRBJ2-5
V: TRBV12-3/TRBV12-4
length: 14
size: many

DNA: TGCAGCGTTGCACTAGCGGTACCATACAATGAGCAGTTCTTC
CDR3: CSVALAVPYNEQFF
D: TRBD2
J: TRBJ2-1
V: TRBV29-1
length: 14
size: once

DNA: TGCAGCGTTGAAGGGAGTGGGCACACTGAAGCTTTCTTT
CDR3: CSVEGSGHTEAFF
D: -
J: TRBJ1-1
V: TRBV29-1
length: 13
size: -

DNA: TGTGCCTGGAGTAGCCCGGACAGGGGCTATGGCTACACCTTC
CDR3: CAWSSPDRGYGYTF
D: TRBD1
J: TRBJ1-2
V: TRBV30
length: 14
size: -

DNA: TGTGCCAGCAGTTACCCGATCGGAGACAGGGTTAGCGGGGAGCTGTTTTTT
CDR3: CASSYPIGDRVSGELFF
D: TRBD1
J: TRBJ2-2
V: TRBV6-5
length: 17
size: -

DNA: TGCAGTGCAGTGTACCGGAACACTGAAGCTTTCTTT
CDR3: CSAVYRNTEAFF
D: -
J: TRBJ1-1
V: TRBV20-1
length: 12
size: -

DNA: TGTGCCAGCAGCGTGGACAGGGATAATGAAAAACTGTTTTTT
CDR3: CASSVDRDNEKLFF
D: TRBD1
J: TRBJ1-4
V: TRBV7-9
length: 14
size: -

DNA: TGCAGTGCTAGGGCGCGGGACGGACCCTATGGCTACACCTTC
CDR3: CSARARDGPYGYTF
D: -
J: TRBJ1-2
V: TRBV20-1
length: 14
size: -

DNA: TGTGCCAGCAGCCAAGTTCGCGGGGGCAACAATGAGCAGTTCTTC
CDR3: CASSQVRGGNNEQFF
D: -
J: TRBJ2-1
V: TRBV3-1
length: 15
size: -

DNA: TGTGCCAGCAGCCCGCCGCAGGGAGGAAATGAGCAGTTCTTC
CDR3: CASSPPQGGNEQFF
D: -
J: TRBJ2-1
V: TRBV7-9
length: 14
size: -

DNA: TGTGCCAGCAGCGCCGACTCGAGCTTGGATACGCAGTATTTT
CDR3: CASSADSSLDTQYF
D: -
J: TRBJ2-3
V: TRBV2
length: 14
size: -

DNA: TGTGCCAGCAGCTTAGCTGGTACTGAAAAACTGTTTTTT
CDR3: CASSLAGTEKLFF
D: -
J: TRBJ1-4
V: TRBV7-9
length: 13
size: -

DNA: TGTGCCAGCAGCCAAGGGGGGGTCTACGAGCAGTACTTC
CDR3: CASSQGGVYEQYF
D: -
J: TRBJ2-7
V: TRBV3-1
length: 13
size: -

DNA: TGTGCCAGCAGCCCATCGGACACCCGGTGGGAGACCCAGTACTTC
CDR3: CASSPSDTRWETQYF
D: -
J: TRBJ2-5
V: TRBV9
length: 15
size: -

DNA: TGCAGTGCTCCTGCGCTGACTAGCGGAGCCTCCTACGAGCAGTACTTC
CDR3: CSAPALTSGASYEQYF
D: TRBD2
J: TRBJ2-7
V: TRBV20-1
length: 16
size: few

DNA: TGTGCCAGCAGCCCTCGGCCGGGCCACAATGAGCAGTTCTTC
CDR3: CASSPRPGHNEQFF
D: -
J: TRBJ2-1
V: TRBV9
length: 14
size: -

DNA: TGTGCCAGCTGCAGGGGGGCGGGGATATACAATGAGCAGTTCTTC
CDR3: CASCRGAGIYNEQFF
D: -
J: TRBJ2-1
V: TRBV12-3/TRBV12-4
length: 15
size: few

DNA: TGTGCCAGCAGCTTGGGTTGGACAGGAGAGACCCAGTACTTC
CDR3: CASSLGWTGETQYF
D: TRBD1
J: TRBJ2-5
V: TRBV5-5
length: 14
size: -

DNA: TGCAGTGCTGGACTAGCGGGGGGGACAGAGACCCAGTACTTC
CDR3: CSAGLAGGTETQYF
D: TRBD2
J: TRBJ2-5
V: TRBV20-1
length: 14
size: few

DNA: TGCGCCAGCAGCCAAAACAGCATGTTAGAGACCCAGTACTTC
CDR3: CASSQNSMLETQYF
D: -
J: TRBJ2-5
V: TRBV5-1
length: 14
size: -

DNA: TGCAGCGTCGCACTAGGGGCCGCAGGAAACATTCAGTACTTC
CDR3: CSVALGAAGNIQYF
D: -
J: TRBJ2-4
V: TRBV29-1
length: 14
size: few

DNA: TGCGCCAGCAGCCAAGTGTGGGGCGGGAGAGAGACCCAGTACTTC
CDR3: CASSQVWGGRETQYF
D: TRBD2
J: TRBJ2-5
V: TRBV4-1
length: 15
size: few

DNA: TGTGCCAGCAGCTCTCGACCCAGCCAAGAGACCCAGTACTTC
CDR3: CASSSRPSQETQYF
D: -
J: TRBJ2-5
V: TRBV9
length: 14
size: -

DNA: TGTGCCAGCAGCTTAGATGCGGCTACCGCCACAGATACGCAGTATTTT
CDR3: CASSLDAATATDTQYF
D: -
J: TRBJ2-3
V: TRBV11-2
length: 16
size: -

DNA: TGCGCCAGCAGCCAAGATTTTAGCGGGAGAGAGACCCAGTACTTC
CDR3: CASSQDFSGRETQYF
D: TRBD2
J: TRBJ2-5
V: TRBV4-3
length: 15
size: few

DNA: TGCGCCAGCAGCCAGGGCAGATTAGATGGCTACACCTTC
CDR3: CASSQGRLDGYTF
D: -
J: TRBJ1-2
V: TRBV4-1
length: 13
size: -

DNA: TGTGCCAGCAGCCAAGGTGGTCAGAACTATGGCTACACCTTC
CDR3: CASSQGGQNYGYTF
D: -
J: TRBJ1-2
V: TRBV4-2
length: 14
size: -

DNA: TGCGCCAGCAGCCAAGGACTTAGCGGTGGGGCGACCCAGTACTTC
CDR3: CASSQGLSGGATQYF
D: -
J: TRBJ2-5
V: TRBV4-3
length: 15
size: many

DNA: TGTGCCAGCAGCCCACTGACGTCAGTTCTTACCACAAATAATTCACCCCTCCACTTT
CDR3: CASSPLTSVLTTNNSPLHF
D: -
J: TRBJ1-6
V: TRBV6-1
length: 19
size: -

DNA: TGTGCCAGCAGCTCCCTCCGGAGGTCTAGCGGGAGCATCGGGAATGAGCAGTTCTTC
CDR3: CASSSLRRSSGSIGNEQFF
D: TRBD2
J: TRBJ2-1
V: TRBV28
length: 19
size: -

DNA: TGCAGTGCTAGTTCGCCTAGCGGGAGGCAAGAGACCCAGTACTTC
CDR3: CSASSPSGRQETQYF
D: TRBD2
J: TRBJ2-5
V: TRBV20-1
length: 15
size: many

DNA: TGCAGTGTCACCCTGGGTTCTTTCTACAATGAGCAGTTCTTC
CDR3: CSVTLGSFYNEQFF
D: -
J: TRBJ2-1
V: TRBV20-1
length: 14
size: -

DNA: TGTGCCAGCAGTGACGGGCCAAGGGATACGCAGTATTTT
CDR3: CASSDGPRDTQYF
D: -
J: TRBJ2-3
V: TRBV25-1
length: 13
size: -

DNA: TGTGCCATCAGTGAGCGCCAGGGGGCCGGAGATACGCAGTATTTT
CDR3: CAISERQGAGDTQYF
D: TRBD1
J: TRBJ2-3
V: TRBV10-3
length: 15
size: few

DNA: TGTGCCAGCAGCCAGAGCGGGCAGGGACAGTACTTC
CDR3: CASSQSGQGQYF
D: -
J: TRBJ2-5
V: TRBV7-9
length: 12
size: -

DNA: TGCGCCAGCAGCAAGCAAGCGGGAACCTGGGAGCTGTTTTTT
CDR3: CASSKQAGTWELFF
D: TRBD2
J: TRBJ2-2
V: TRBV5-1
length: 14
size: once